These 30 T cell receptor beta chains came from one sample sequenced in a study of response to subunit inactivated influenza vaccine. TCRdb processed the RT-PCR reads anew with MiXCR; each CDR3 protein has one entry. The top ten clones hold 2.8% of a sample with about 540,000 distinct CDR3 sequences, approximately 22% of them seen once. These same records also appear under a second study, on T cells expressing NK-cell markers. That report notes: 5'RACE template switching with UMIs generated TCR beta cDNA.

Here the sequenced sample was CD4+ T cells sorted from PBMCs, taken 12 days after vaccination. The receptors originated from a man aged 45 to 65 who received an inactivated influenza vaccine.

The chain carries TRBV28 and TRBJ2-5, with D possibly matching TRBD1 (6 bases). The germline CDR1 and CDR2 sequences are MDHEN and SYDVKM. Trimming took 5 bases from V and 2 from J, leaving 15 bases between them. The CDR3 extends over 15 amino acids. The CDR3 nucleotides read TGTGCCAGCAGTGGGGTGGGGGCCACACAAGAGACCCAGTACTTC. Encoded protein: CASSGVGATQETQYF.

The table lists this clonotype with a few counts. The rearrangement uses TRBV12-3 or TRBV12-4 and TRBJ1-2; the match to TRBD1 covers 12 bases. The length of the CDR3 is 16 residues. V lost 5 bases, J lost 4 bases, and 8 bases stayed unmatched. CDR3 amino acids: CASSPGQGALSYGYTF. The DNA for the CDR3 is TGTGCCAGCAGTCCGGGACAGGGGGCGCTTAGCTATGGCTACACCTTC.

Many counts were recorded for this clonotype. The V gene is TRBV7-2, the J gene TRBJ2-3, with 7 bases aligning to TRBD2. Germline-derived CDR1 and CDR2 are SGHTA and FQGNSA. The V and J ends lost 1 base and 0 bases, in that order; junction bases with no gene match: 4. This CDR3 is 16 amino acids long. CDR3 in DNA: TGTGCCAGCAGCTTAGATCGCGGGGGTAGCACAGATACGCAGTATTTT. The encoded protein is CASSLDRGGSTDTQYF.

This clonotype was recorded a few times. The chain joins TRBV12-3 or TRBV12-4 to TRBJ1-5, with D maybe TRBD1 (5 bases). The germline V and J ends were trimmed by 5 bases and 10 bases, with 15 bases remaining between them. The CDR3 extends over 13 amino acids. The CDR3 reads CASSIKLGRPQHF. The CDR3 DNA follows: TGTGCCAGCAGTATAAAATTGGGACGACCCCAGCATTTT.

This clonotype came up a few times. The chain uses TRBV10-3 and TRBJ2-2; 7 positions match TRBD1. The V gene end was trimmed by 2 bases and the J gene end by 4 bases; junction bases not matched to a gene: 4. The CDR3 extends over 15 amino acids. Germline CDR1 ENHRY, CDR2 SYGVKD. The CDR3 region is CAISEKTGVTGELFF. The CDR3, as DNA: TGTGCCATCAGTGAGAAAACAGGGGTCACCGGGGAGCTGTTTTTT.

The V and J genes are TRBV9 and TRBJ2-1; D is uncertain. Germline lookup yields CDR1 SGDLS and CDR2 YYNGEE. CDR3 length: 13 amino acids. Trimming stripped 0 bases from V and 7 bases from J, with 8 bases between. CDR3 in amino acids: CASSVALLNEQFF. The CDR3 DNA reads TGTGCCAGCAGCGTAGCCCTCTTGAATGAGCAGTTCTTC.

V and J are TRBV3-1 and TRBJ2-1; tentatively, D is TRBD1 (5 bases). The CDR3 sequence is 16 residues long. The V gene's germline CDR1 is LGHDT and CDR2 YNNKEL (reference sequence). The V gene lost 0 bases and the J gene lost 15 bases, with 24 bases spanning the gap. CDR3 sequence: CASSQDTARGGAPRFF. CDR3 coding DNA: TGTGCCAGCAGCCAAGATACCGCCCGTGGTGGGGCCCCGAGGTTCTTC.

The chain couples TRBV3-1 to TRBJ2-1, with a tentative D call TRBD2 (6 bases). The V gene's germline CDR1 is LGHDT and CDR2 YNNKEL (reference sequence). V was shortened by 0 bases and J by 9 bases, with 9 bases between the two germline ends. The CDR3 consists of 13 residues. CDR3 protein: CASSQELAIEQFF. In DNA form, the CDR3 reads TGTGCCAGCAGCCAAGAACTAGCTATTGAGCAGTTCTTC.

This clonotype was seen more than once but under ten times. This chain connects TRBV5-1 to TRBJ2-1, with D perhaps matching TRBD2 (7 bases). The CDR3 is made up of 15 amino acids. V was shortened by 0 bases and J by 5 bases, with 12 bases between the two germline ends. Germline CDR1 and CDR2: SGHRS and YFSETQ. CDR3 nucleotides: TGCGCCAGCAGCTTGGAGAGGGGGGGCAACAATGAGCAGTTCTTC. Its translation: CASSLERGGNNEQFF.

This clonotype was detected a few times. The chain joins TRBV7-2 to TRBJ1-3, with D possibly being TRBD1 (6 bases). This CDR3 has 15 amino acids. V gave up 3 bases and J gave up 4 bases, with 13 bases separating them. Per germline, CDR1 SGHTA and CDR2 FQGNSA. Here the CDR3 DNA reads TGTGCCAGCAGCTTTACAGGGCTCTCGGGAAACACCATATATTTT. This gives the protein CASSFTGLSGNTIYF.

This clonotype has only one observation. The genes are TRBV6-2 or TRBV6-3 and TRBJ2-7; perhaps TRBD1 as D (5 bases). The germline V gene has CDR1 MNHEY and CDR2 SVGEGT. The CDR3 length is 13 residues. V lost 8 bases, J lost 0 bases, and 11 bases lay in between. CDR3 in DNA: TGTGCCAGCTTTTCAGGGTCCTCCTACGAGCAGTACTTC. It encodes CASFSGSSYEQYF.

This chain uses TRBV29-1 with TRBJ2-1; 10 bases agree with TRBD2. The CDR3 covers 13 residues. The junction had 5 bases not matched to a gene; V was cut back by 8 bases and J by 4 bases. Germline lookup yields CDR1 SQVTM and CDR2 ANQGSEA. The CDR3, as DNA: TGCAGCCTATCGGGACTAGCGTACAATGAGCAGTTCTTC. Translation: CSLSGLAYNEQFF.

This clonotype was counted only a few times. The chain joins TRBV28 to TRBJ1-2, with 8 nucleotides matching TRBD1. Germline CDR1 reads MDHEN; CDR2 reads SYDVKM. This CDR3 has 14 amino acids. Germline trimming cut 6 bases from V and 4 bases from J; bases unmatched to any gene: 7. The CDR3: CASSGQGFGYGYTF. Written as DNA, the CDR3 is TGTGCCAGCAGCGGACAGGGATTCGGCTATGGCTACACCTTC.

This clonotype was observed many times. The genes are TRBV20-1 and TRBJ2-5; D gene unclear. V shed 3 bases and J shed 2 bases, with 7 bases lying between them. The V gene's germline CDR1 is DFQATT and CDR2 SNEGSKA (reference sequence). The CDR3 consists of 12 residues. The CDR3 reads CSARSGQETQYF. The CDR3 nucleotides are TGCAGTGCTAGGTCCGGACAAGAGACCCAGTACTTC.

This clonotype has only a few counts. CDR3 coding DNA: TGTGCCAGCAGCAAGGACAGGGGGCCCTACGAGCAGTACTTC. Amino acids: CASSKDRGPYEQYF. The rearrangement links TRBV11-2 to TRBJ2-7; 11 bases are shared with TRBD1. Per germline, CDR1 SGHAT and CDR2 FQNNGV. This CDR3 is built from 14 residues. V shed 5 bases, J shed 2 bases, and the junction held 2 bases outside the gene matches.

This clonotype was counted many times. The chain joins TRBV4-3 to TRBJ2-6; no clear D. Deletions cut 0 bases from V and 1 base from J, with 10 bases between. Germline CDR1 LGHNA, CDR2 YSLEER. The CDR3 loop spans 17 amino acids. CDR3 loop: CASSQEVGFSGANVLTF. The CDR3 region has the DNA TGCGCCAGCAGCCAAGAGGTAGGGTTTTCTGGGGCCAACGTCCTGACTTTC.

The table lists this clonotype with a few counts. The chain recombines TRBV28 with TRBJ2-1; tentatively, D is TRBD2 (5 bases). V shed 5 bases and J shed 5 bases, with 13 bases lying between them. The CDR3 is 14 amino acids. Germline V gene sequence: CDR1 MDHEN, CDR2 SYDVKM. The CDR3 region is CASSPNRENNEQFF. CDR3 in DNA: TGTGCCAGCAGTCCGAACCGGGAAAACAATGAGCAGTTCTTC.

This clonotype was observed a few times. This chain joins TRBV12-3 or TRBV12-4 and TRBJ1-4; 9 bases fit TRBD1. The ends lost 6 bases at V and 4 bases at J; junction bases unmatched: 6. The CDR3 sequence is 15 residues long. CDR3 in DNA: TGTGCCAGCAGGGCACAGGGGGCGGGTAATGAAAAACTGTTTTTT. This translates into CASRAQGAGNEKLFF.

Details on this clonotype: Given a much more abundant clone one base away, this may be a read error. This chain links TRBV5-1 with TRBJ2-5; D not resolved. The CDR3 has 13 residues. Germline CDR1 SGHRS, CDR2 YFSETQ. The CDR3, as DNA: TGCGCCAGTGCCACCCCGCCCCAAGAGACCCAGCACTTC. Translated, it gives CASATPPQETQHF.

This sequence joins TRBV12-3 or TRBV12-4 and TRBJ2-3; D perhaps matches TRBD1 (5 bases). V lost 6 bases and J lost 0, with 13 bases in between. This CDR3 contains 15 residues. The CDR3 bases are TGTGCCAGCAGACCGATAAGGGGTAGCACAGATACGCAGTATTTT. Translating it yields CASRPIRGSTDTQYF.

The chain has TRBV29-1 and TRBJ2-3; tentative D call: TRBD2 (5 bases). Germline values: CDR1 SQVTM, CDR2 ANQGSEA. The germline V and J ends were trimmed by 2 bases and 5 bases, with 11 bases remaining between them. The CDR3 consists of 13 residues. The CDR3 DNA reads TGCAGCGTTGAATTTAACGGGATAGATACGCAGTATTTT. It is translated as CSVEFNGIDTQYF.

There are many counts of this clonotype. The chain links TRBV10-3 to TRBJ2-2; D remains unclear. CDR1 and CDR2 from the germline V gene are ENHRY and SYGVKD. Trimming took 3 bases from V and 6 from J, leaving 5 bases between them. CDR3 length: 12 amino acids. CDR3 region: CAISEGPGELFF. The DNA for the CDR3 is TGTGCCATCAGTGAAGGGCCCGGGGAGCTGTTTTTT.

The rearrangement joins TRBV11-2 to TRBJ2-7; possible D gene TRBD1, 5 bases. Germline assignment: CDR1 SGHAT and CDR2 FQNNGV. The CDR3 sequence is 15 residues long. Trimming cost V 1 base and J 3 bases, with 13 bases left between them. This chain's CDR3 is CASSLGGQAIYEQYF. In DNA, the CDR3 is TGTGCCAGCAGCTTAGGTGGACAAGCTATCTACGAGCAGTACTTC.

The gene calls are TRBV7-2 and TRBJ2-5; D is perhaps TRBD2 (7 bases). Germline CDR1 and CDR2: SGHTA and FQGNSA. Between the trimmed V and J ends, which lost 5 bases and 5 bases, there was a span of 21 bases. This CDR3 region has 16 residues. The CDR3 DNA follows: TGTGCCAGCAGCCTAAGTATAGGGGGGGGCCGCGAGACCCAGTACTTC. Translated, it gives CASSLSIGGGRETQYF.

The chain joins TRBV4-2 to TRBJ2-5; a weak D match, TRBD2 (5 bases). CDR1 and CDR2 (germline): LGHNA, YNFKEQ. With 0 bases removed from V and 10 bases from J, the gap between germline ends came to 15 bases. This CDR3 has 14 amino acids. The CDR3 DNA is TGTGCCAGCAGCCAAGATCGGGCAGGCCGGGACCAGTACTTC. Translating gives CASSQDRAGRDQYF.

This clonotype was observed a few times. The chain employs TRBV15 and TRBJ2-1, with a weak D call TRBD1 (5 bases). The V gene's germline CDR1 is LNHNV and CDR2 YYDKDF (reference sequence). CDR3 length: 14 residues. Between the trimmed V and J ends, which lost 0 bases and 6 bases, there was a span of 9 bases. CDR3 protein: CATSREPRANEQFF. The CDR3 nucleotides read TGTGCCACCAGCAGAGAGCCCAGGGCCAATGAGCAGTTCTTC.

This clonotype was found a few times. The chain recombines TRBV4-2 with TRBJ2-1; 10 bases map to TRBD2. Germline CDR1 is LGHNA and CDR2 is YNFKEQ. This CDR3 is 15 amino acids long. The trim removed 0 bases at V and 10 bases at J, leaving 6 bases unmatched. CDR3 loop: CASSQERSAGGEQFF. The CDR3 DNA reads as TGTGCCAGCAGCCAAGAGAGGTCAGCGGGGGGGGAGCAGTTCTTC.

A few counts support this clonotype. This sequence joins TRBV12-3 or TRBV12-4 and TRBJ2-4; D is undetermined. The CDR3 consists of 11 residues. Trimming left V 10 bases short and J 8 bases short, with 12 bases between. The CDR3 is CATGRWDIQYF. As DNA, the CDR3 is TGTGCCACCGGGCGTTGGGACATTCAGTACTTC.

V gene TRBV6-1 combines with J gene TRBJ2-5; 8 bases agree with TRBD1. The CDR3 runs 15 residues. Unmatched junction bases numbered 7, after V lost 2 bases and J lost 5 bases. Germline V gives CDR1 MNHNS, CDR2 SASEGT. The CDR3 here is CASSELRYRGETQYF. The CDR3 bases are TGTGCCAGCAGTGAACTCCGTTACAGGGGGGAGACCCAGTACTTC.

The chain is built from TRBV24-1 and TRBJ2-2, with D maybe TRBD1 (5 bases). Germline V lookup: CDR1 KGHDR, CDR2 SFDVKD. This CDR3 is 15 amino acids long. V was shortened by 4 bases and J by 7 bases, with 15 bases between the two germline ends. CDR3 DNA sequence: TGTGCCACCAGTGACCCAATGGTGCAGGGCGGGGAGCTGTTTTTT. Encoded protein: CATSDPMVQGGELFF.